What follows describes a single T cell receptor (beta chain). Antigen specificity is unknown. 60 Vbeta and 13 Jbeta primers were used in PCR. This table comes from immunoSEQ multiplex PCR, and its TCRdb copy is limited to in-frame clones, with some not included. The sample records about 130,000 clones, 77% being singletons. V shed 4 bases, J shed 6 bases, and the junction held 10 bases outside the gene matches. This CDR3 comprises 18 residues. CDR1 and CDR2 from the germline V gene are LGHNA and YNFKEQ. The record originates from a study of cytomegalovirus exposure and HLA in healthy donors. Broader study findings: The classifier reportedly diagnosed cytomegalovirus status with high sensitivity and specificity. Most subjects' HLA-A and HLA-B alleles were reportedly predicted from TCR beta sequences. A link between a missense DCLRE1C variant and TCR beta V- and J-gene trimming emerged from a later analysis.

This sequence joins TRBV4-2 and TRBJ2-2; 14 bases are shared with TRBD2. Sequencing was done on a sample of PBMCs. This TCR came from a man aged 25-45 years in good health and CMV-seronegative. The CDR3 here is CASSPNRGLAGVPGELFF. CDR3 DNA sequence: TGTGCCAGCAGCCCGAACAGGGGACTAGCGGGAGTTCCCGGGGAGCTGTTTTTT.